Only a few counts were recorded for the clone carrying this TCR beta chain. This record comes from a study of control samples from healthy donors and cancer patients. The length of the CDR3 is 14 residues. Germline-derived CDR1 and CDR2 are MNHEY and SVGEGT. The V end lost 6 bases, the J end lost 6 bases, and 17 bases lay between the germline ends. Sequencing used immunoSEQ multiplex PCR; TCRdb keeps in-frame clones, though not all of them. The repertoire includes tens of thousands of clones, more than 85% of them detected once, and 1.7% sits in the top ten. The chain employs TRBV6-2 or TRBV6-3 and TRBJ2-5; D may match TRBD1 or TRBD2 (6 bases each). The clonotype comes from a man in his forties or fifties with colorectal cancer. The sequencing input was PBMCs. CDR3 in DNA: TGTGCCAGCAGCGTTTACACAGGGAGGCAGACCCAGTACTTC. This gives the protein CASSVYTGRQTQYF.